This record looks at one T cell receptor (beta chain) sequence and its context. The entry originates in a study of T cells after yellow fever vaccination. On the study more broadly: When fractions had low cell numbers, they were prepared with SMART-Seq v4 Ultra Low Input.

In making TCR cDNA, 5'RACE template switching added a universal primer site and UMIs to it. TCRdb called the 5' RACE reads again in MiXCR, with one record for every CDR3 protein. This sample has under 150,000 distinct CDR3 sequences, with over 7% found just once. This clonotype was obtained from a man between 25 and 39 years old who received the YFV17D yellow fever vaccine. This specimen consisted of CD4+ T cells sorted from PBMCs, obtained 5 days after the yellow fever booster vaccination.

The CDR3 here is CASCRRAGELFF. CDR3 in DNA: TGTGCCAGCTGCCGGAGGGCCGGGGAGCTGTTTTTT. The chain joins TRBV6-1 to TRBJ2-2; a possible D gene is TRBD2 (6 bases). The V end lost 8 bases, the J end lost 6 bases, and 10 bases lay between the germline ends. The CDR3 is made up of 12 amino acids. Germline V gene sequence: CDR1 MNHNS, CDR2 SASEGT.